This T cell receptor (beta chain) was identified during a study of cytomegalovirus exposure and HLA in healthy donors. At the level of the study: The roughly 130 validation repertoires used the same platform as the 550 to 800 first-cohort repertoires (as reported by a later analysis). General study results and limits: It was found in a later analysis that first-cohort TCR clusters tended to co-occur in the 130 or so validation repertoires. It was 150 to 200 TCR beta chains that were listed as cytomegalovirus-associated. Rare TCR sequences dominated, though some public TCRs recurred in many donors.

Only in-frame clones appear in the TCRdb table, and some are missing; sequencing was by immunoSEQ multiplex PCR. The sample holds around 120,000 clones, about 90% seen once. As for this clone: As yet, its antigen is unknown.

Germline CDR1 reads KGHSH; CDR2 reads LQKENI. V was clipped by 4 bases and J by 6 bases; unmatched bases: 11. This CDR3 region has 17 residues. The sequence was obtained from a woman in her late teens or twenties in good health and CMV-seronegative. Sequencing used PBMCs. The V call is TRBV18, the J call TRBJ2-7; the match to TRBD2 covers 14 bases. The CDR3 sequence: CASSRRLAGGNRFEQYF. The DNA of the CDR3 is TGTGCCAGCTCACGCAGACTAGCGGGGGGGAACCGCTTCGAGCAGTACTTC. The full variable domain, with the rest looked up from reference TRBV18 and TRBJ2-7, is NAGVMQNPRHLVRRRGQEARLRCSPMKGHSHVYWYRQLPEEGLKFMVYLQKENIIDESGMPKERFSAEFPKEGPSILRIQQVVRGDSAAYFCASSRRLAGGNRFEQYFGPGTRLTVT.